The sequence of this T cell receptor beta chain was determined in a study of T cell responses to AZD1222 COVID-19 vaccine. Study outcomes and limitations: Donors were chiefly white British, with a greater number of females, and clonal diversity was perhaps underestimated. Within unmutated variant regions lay the reported targets of nearly half of spike-specific TCRs. Spike was spanned by vaccine-associated CD4 TCRs, with dominance at 160-218 and 743-854. There were repertoire samples only from the period after the peak T cell response.

The CDR3 covers 12 residues. The germline gives CDR1 SQVTM, CDR2 ANQGSEA. This clone is a singleton in its sample. Its specificity is unknown. Measured with immunoSEQ multiplex PCR; TCRdb has only the in-frame clones, and not every one. The data contain about 160,000 clones, around nine tenths of them singletons. The rearrangement joins TRBV29-1 to TRBJ2-1; D unclear. The starting material was peripheral blood, obtained 28 days after the second AZD1222 dose. The receptor was derived from an adult who received the AZD1222 COVID-19 vaccine. CDR3 sequence (DNA): TGCAGTGCCGAGGCGGAGAACAATGAGCAGTTCTTC. Residues: CSAEAENNEQFF.